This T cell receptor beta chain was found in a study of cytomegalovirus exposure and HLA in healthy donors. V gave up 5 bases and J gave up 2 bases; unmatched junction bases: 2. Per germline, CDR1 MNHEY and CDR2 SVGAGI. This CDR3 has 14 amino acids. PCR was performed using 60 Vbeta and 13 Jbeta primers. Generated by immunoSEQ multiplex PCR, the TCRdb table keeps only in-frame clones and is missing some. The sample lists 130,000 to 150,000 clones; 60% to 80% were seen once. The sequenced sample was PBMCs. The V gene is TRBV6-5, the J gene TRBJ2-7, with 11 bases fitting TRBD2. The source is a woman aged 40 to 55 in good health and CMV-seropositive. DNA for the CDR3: TGTGCCAGCAGTGGGACTAGCGGCGCCTACGAGCAGTACTTC. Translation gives CASSGTSGAYEQYF.